The 6 T cell receptor beta chains below all came from one sample that was sequenced in a study of T cell repertoires in cytomegalovirus infection. TCRdb re-called the reads through MiXCR, storing one row per CDR3 protein. The sample records 400,000 or so distinct CDR3 sequences, 30% to 40% being singletons. The specimen was PBMCs. These receptor sequences come from a human donor in good health (CMV status not recorded). Some clones in this sample may be carry-over from other donors' samples.

The genes are TRBV19 and TRBJ2-2; 7 bases match TRBD1. From germline, CDR1 is LNHDA and CDR2 SQIVND (reference sequence). The V segment lost 7 bases and the J segment 6 bases; nucleotides outside the gene matches: 26. The CDR3 extends over 20 amino acids. This CDR3 reads CASNPIGQASSSGFAGELFF. The DNA for the CDR3 is TGTGCCAGTAACCCAATTGGACAGGCCTCCTCCTCAGGGTTCGCCGGGGAGCTGTTTTTT.

The rearrangement joins TRBV20-1 to TRBJ2-1, with TRBD1 matching 8 bases. J lost 5 bases, V lost 5 bases, and 5 bases had no gene match. CDR3 length: 13 residues. Germline V gene sequence: CDR1 DFQATT, CDR2 SNEGSKA (reference sequence). CDR3 nucleotides: TGCAGTGCTCCCGACAGGGGCCACAATGAGCAGTTCTTC. Translation gives CSAPDRGHNEQFF.

This clonotype came up a few times. A read error is likely, as this CDR3 ends without the conserved phenylalanine or tryptophan. The chain links TRBV30 to TRBJ2-5; tentatively, D is TRBD1 (5 bases). V lost 0 bases to trimming and J lost 2 bases, with 10 bases between them. The CDR3 length is 14 residues. Germline values: CDR1 GTSNPN, CDR2 SVGIG (reference sequence). The CDR3 region has the DNA TGTGCCTGGAGTGTGGGGCGGAGACAAGAGACCCAGTACTTA. This encodes CAWSVGRRQETQYL.

The CDR3 region has the DNA TGTGCCAGCCGCCGGCCAGGGCCCGCCTCCACTGAAGCTTTCTTT. Translating it yields CASRRPGPASTEAFF. The J gene is TRBJ1-1, the V gene TRBV6-1, with D possibly being TRBD1 (5 bases). Trimming left V 8 bases short and J 4 bases short, with 20 bases between. The germline V gene encodes CDR1 MNHNS and CDR2 SASEGT. This CDR3 comprises 15 residues.

This clonotype has at least ten counts. The V call is TRBV7-3, the J call TRBJ2-5, with a possible D match to TRBD2 (7 bases). V lost 5 bases to trimming and J lost 5 bases, with 18 bases between them. Germline CDR1 is SGHTA and CDR2 is FQGTGA. The CDR3 has 15 amino acids. The CDR3 here is CASSPRGGPSETQYF. The CDR3 DNA sequence: TGTGCCAGCAGCCCGAGGGGGGGGCCTTCGGAGACCCAGTACTTC.

This clonotype was counted between two and nine times. J is TRBJ1-5 and V is TRBV27; D is perhaps TRBD1 (5 bases). The germline gives CDR1 MNHEY, CDR2 SMNVEV (reference sequence). Trimming left V 0 bases short and J 2 bases short, with 8 bases between. The CDR3 spans 15 residues. The CDR3 region is CASSLSGVGNQPQHF. The CDR3 DNA reads TGTGCCAGCAGTTTATCAGGGGTGGGCAATCAGCCCCAGCATTTT.